Listed below are T cell receptor beta chains from one sample, sequenced in a study of blood T cell repertoires in COVID-19. Sequenced by immunoSEQ multiplex PCR; TCRdb stores in-frame clones only, minus some. The table includes over 35,000 clones, about 80% detected once. Sequenced material: peripheral blood. The source is a human donor with acute or convalescent COVID-19. The donor label of this sample is uncertain. Both conserved end residues are part of each CDR3. D genes are given only for firm matches. Size tells how often a clone was seen (once, few, many) or the class of an expanded clone, and some rows leave it out.

clone_size,v_call,j_call,d_call,cdr3_aa,cdr3_nt
.,TRBV6-4,TRBJ1-2,.,CASSTDSRGGYTF,TGTGCCAGCAGTACGGACAGTCGCGGGGGCTACACCTTC
.,TRBV14,TRBJ1-2,TRBD1,CASSQGRGLGYTF,TGTGCCAGCAGCCAGGGCAGGGGGCTCGGCTACACCTTC
once,TRBV19,TRBJ1-2,TRBD1,CASSPQRGTGGYGYTF,TGTGCCAGTAGTCCTCAACGTGGGACAGGGGGCTATGGCTACACCTTC
.,TRBV30,TRBJ1-1,.,CAWSPGVTEAFF,TGTGCCTGGAGTCCGGGGGTAACTGAAGCTTTCTTT
.,TRBV9,TRBJ2-5,TRBD2,CASSVGRAKETQYF,TGTGCCAGCAGCGTGGGGAGGGCCAAAGAGACCCAGTACTTC
.,TRBV19,TRBJ1-3,.,CASKWGRGESSGNTIYF,TGTGCCAGTAAATGGGGCAGGGGAGAGTCTTCTGGAAACACCATATATTTT
.,TRBV3-1/TRBV3-2,TRBJ2-3,TRBD1,CASSQVLASRTGVTDTQYF,TGTGCCAGCAGCCAAGTTCTTGCGTCAAGGACAGGGGTCACAGATACGCAGTATTTT
.,TRBV19,TRBJ2-3,TRBD2,CASSIGLGRASTDTQYF,TGTGCCAGTAGTATCGGACTAGGACGGGCTAGCACAGATACGCAGTATTTT
once,TRBV6-5,TRBJ2-3,.,CASSYRPGAPDTQYF,TGTGCCAGCAGTTATCGGCCAGGGGCCCCAGATACGCAGTATTTT
.,TRBV7-9,TRBJ1-1,TRBD1,CASSPGDRENTEAFF,TGTGCCAGCAGCCCCGGGGACAGGGAAAACACTGAAGCTTTCTTT
once,TRBV5-4,TRBJ2-3,.,CASSLETRRPDTQYF,TGTGCCAGCAGCTTGGAGACTAGGAGGCCAGATACGCAGTATTTT
.,TRBV11-2,TRBJ1-3,TRBD1,CASSSPWTGAGNTIYF,TGTGCCAGCAGCTCCCCGTGGACAGGGGCGGGAAACACCATATATTTT
.,TRBV19,TRBJ2-2,TRBD2,CASQTLAGGNIGELFF,TGTGCCAGCCAAACTCTAGCGGGGGGTAACATAGGGGAGCTGTTTTTT
.,TRBV18,TRBJ2-5,.,CASSPGEGRGETQYF,TGTGCCAGCTCACCAGGTGAAGGGAGAGGAGAGACCCAGTACTTC
.,TRBV6-6,TRBJ1-1,TRBD1,CASTTIGQGGNTEAFF,TGTGCCAGCACTACCATCGGACAGGGGGGGAACACTGAAGCTTTCTTT
.,TRBV7-3,TRBJ2-1,.,CASSPHVVSEQFF,TGTGCCAGCAGCCCGCACGTGGTCAGTGAGCAGTTCTTC
.,TRBV29-1,TRBJ2-4,TRBD2,CSVREALAKNIQYF,TGCAGCGTTCGGGAGGCCCTAGCCAAAAACATTCAGTACTTC
.,TRBV5-4,TRBJ2-2,TRBD1,CASRVDRGSTGELFF,TGTGCCAGCAGGGTGGACAGGGGCTCCACCGGGGAGCTGTTTTTT
.,TRBV27,TRBJ1-2,.,CAIRTGLGYTF,TGTGCCATCAGAACGGGTCTTGGCTACACCTTC
.,TRBV6-2/TRBV6-3,TRBJ1-5,.,CASSYIGSQPQHF,TGTGCCAGCAGTTACATCGGGAGTCAGCCCCAGCATTTT
.,TRBV2,TRBJ2-2,.,CASSEASGLTGELFF,TGTGCCAGCAGTGAAGCCTCAGGCCTCACCGGGGAGCTGTTTTTT
.,TRBV5-1,TRBJ1-1,.,CASSLGWRDGTEAFF,TGCGCCAGCAGCTTGGGATGGAGAGATGGCACTGAAGCTTTCTTT
.,TRBV5-6,TRBJ2-7,.,CASSLGQRYEQYF,TGTGCCAGCAGCTTGGGTCAGCGCTACGAGCAGTACTTC
.,TRBV5-4,TRBJ2-5,TRBD2,CASSSSGGEETQYF,TGTGCCAGCAGCTCTTCGGGGGGGGAAGAGACCCAGTACTTC
.,TRBV18,TRBJ1-3,.,CASSLQGTSGNTIYF,TGTGCCAGCTCACTACAAGGGACATCTGGAAACACCATATATTTT
once,TRBV7-6,TRBJ2-7,.,CASSPTGNPSYEQYF,TGTGCCAGCAGCCCTACAGGGAACCCCTCCTACGAGCAGTACTTC
.,TRBV7-9,TRBJ2-7,TRBD1,CASSLDAQGTSYEQYF,TGTGCCAGCAGCTTAGATGCACAGGGGACCTCCTACGAGCAGTACTTC
.,TRBV29-1,TRBJ1-1,.,CSGGGGQGLNTEAFF,TGCAGTGGGGGCGGGGGCCAAGGCTTGAACACTGAAGCTTTCTTT
.,TRBV11-2,TRBJ2-7,.,CASSLEESPETYEQYF,TGTGCCAGCAGCTTAGAAGAGTCACCGGAGACCTACGAGCAGTACTTC
few,TRBV5-4,TRBJ2-1,.,CASSLGRGYYNEQFF,TGTGCCAGCAGCTTGGGCAGGGGATATTACAATGAGCAGTTCTTC
.,TRBV5-4,TRBJ2-2,.,CASSPRGTGELFF,TGTGCCAGCAGCCCGCGGGGCACCGGGGAGCTGTTTTTT
.,TRBV19,TRBJ1-4,.,CASSIQARRNEKLFF,TGTGCCAGTAGTATTCAGGCCAGAAGAAATGAAAAACTGTTTTTT
.,TRBV7-9,TRBJ2-1,TRBD2,CASSLAGGRANEQFF,TGTGCCAGCAGCTTAGCGGGCGGGAGAGCGAATGAGCAGTTCTTC
.,TRBV7-9,TRBJ2-6,TRBD2,CASSFETSGGGANVLTF,TGTGCCAGCAGCTTCGAGACTAGCGGTGGTGGGGCCAACGTCCTGACTTTC
few,TRBV5-5,TRBJ2-5,.,CASSRGAETQYF,TGTGCCAGCAGTAGGGGCGCAGAGACCCAGTACTTC
.,TRBV4-1,TRBJ1-3,.,CASSQGIGNGAGNTIYF,TGCGCCAGCAGCCAAGGAATAGGGAACGGGGCTGGAAACACCATATATTTT
.,TRBV6-1,TRBJ2-1,.,CASSDSIGRASSYNEQFF,TGTGCCAGCAGTGATTCAATCGGGCGGGCGAGCTCCTACAATGAGCAGTTCTTC
.,TRBV5-1,TRBJ2-1,.,CASSVTGQTSNEQFF,TGCGCCAGCAGCGTGACAGGGCAGACTAGCAATGAGCAGTTCTTC
once,TRBV5-1,TRBJ1-1,.,CASSLMDWRNTEAFF,TGCGCCAGCAGCCTAATGGATTGGAGGAACACTGAAGCTTTCTTT
.,TRBV28,TRBJ2-1,TRBD1,CASSSAGTGRSYGYNEQFF,TGTGCCAGCAGTTCCGCCGGGACAGGGAGGTCTTATGGCTACAATGAGCAGTTCTTC
.,TRBV5-1,TRBJ2-1,TRBD2,CASSSAGTSKSYNEQFF,TGCGCCAGCAGCTCAGCCGGGACTAGTAAATCGTACAATGAGCAGTTCTTC
.,TRBV29-1,TRBJ2-7,TRBD2,CSVEDRVAGATKPYEQYF,TGCAGCGTTGAAGATCGAGTAGCGGGGGCCACCAAACCCTACGAGCAGTACTTC
once,TRBV7-9,TRBJ2-2,TRBD1,CASSADRGLGELFF,TGTGCCAGCAGCGCCGACAGGGGGCTTGGGGAGCTGTTTTTT
.,TRBV14,TRBJ2-5,TRBD2,CASSQGLAGVSETQYF,TGTGCCAGCAGCCAAGGGTTAGCGGGAGTCTCAGAGACCCAGTACTTC
.,TRBV7-2,TRBJ2-5,TRBD1,CASSADRGRRETQYF,TGTGCCAGCAGCGCGGACAGGGGTCGGCGAGAGACCCAGTACTTC
.,TRBV10-3,TRBJ2-4,.,CAISSGTQAKNIQYF,TGTGCCATCAGTTCCGGGACACAAGCCAAAAACATTCAGTACTTC
.,TRBV5-1,TRBJ1-1,.,CASKGSDTEAFF,TGCGCCTCCAAGGGGTCGGACACTGAAGCTTTCTTT
.,TRBV6-5,TRBJ1-2,TRBD1,CASSFTTLQGASDYTF,TGTGCCAGCAGTTTTACGACTCTACAGGGGGCTAGTGACTACACCTTC
.,TRBV5-1,TRBJ1-2,TRBD1,CASSLEGQVTTNYGYTF,TGCGCCAGCAGCTTGGAGGGACAGGTAACTACGAACTATGGCTACACCTTC
.,TRBV28,TRBJ1-5,.,CASSLLVVGGSNQPQHF,TGTGCCAGCAGTTTGTTAGTAGTCGGGGGAAGCAATCAGCCCCAGCATTTT
.,TRBV4-2,TRBJ1-5,.,CASSQDETGENQPQHF,TGTGCCAGCAGCCAAGATGAGACAGGCGAAAATCAGCCCCAGCATTTT
.,TRBV7-7,TRBJ2-5,TRBD2,CASSLSGTSGPETQYF,TGTGCCAGCAGCTTATCTGGGACTAGCGGGCCGGAGACCCAGTACTTC
few,TRBV6-5,TRBJ2-1,.,CASSRAGLYNEQFF,TGTGCCAGTTCTAGGGCAGGGTTATACAATGAGCAGTTCTTC
.,TRBV5-8,TRBJ2-3,TRBD2,CASSLALRGTDTQYF,TGTGCCAGCAGCTTGGCCTTGCGGGGGACAGATACGCAGTATTTT
.,TRBV5-6,TRBJ1-3,TRBD1,CASSLPPGQYSGNTIYF,TGTGCCAGCAGCTTGCCCCCGGGACAGTACTCTGGAAACACCATATATTTT
.,TRBV5-1,TRBJ2-7,TRBD2,CASSLGTSGEYEQYF,TGCGCCAGCAGCTTGGGGACTAGCGGAGAATACGAGCAGTACTTC